The sample holds many counts of the clone carrying this TCR beta chain. Its matching antigen is unknown. This specimen comes from a study of T-cell reconstitution after alpha-beta-depleted transplantation in children. Study-level results: T-cell counts and diversity at one year post-transplant came mainly from newly produced T cells. Several patients had high TCRbeta diversity at day 60; it came from surviving recipient T cells and thymic progenitors.

V shed 6 bases and J 1 base; nucleotides not matched to a gene: 8. The germline V gene has CDR1 MNHNS and CDR2 SASEGT. The CDR3 consists of 16 residues. The TCRbeta library incorporated unique molecular identifiers. TCRdb called the PCR reads again in MiXCR, with one record for every CDR3 protein. The table has under 300,000 distinct CDR3 sequences, 11% seen once. This TCR came from a male patient aged 2-15 years who had a stem cell transplant for chronic granulomatous disease, so the T cells may come from the graft donor. The sample in question was peripheral blood, obtained 180 days after TCRalphabeta/CD19-depleted stem cell transplant. V and J are TRBV6-1 and TRBJ2-2, with 7 bases aligning to TRBD1. The CDR3 DNA sequence: TGTGCCAGCAGCTCCCGACAGGGCCGGAACACCGGGGAGCTGTTTTTT. This sequence encodes CASSSRQGRNTGELFF.